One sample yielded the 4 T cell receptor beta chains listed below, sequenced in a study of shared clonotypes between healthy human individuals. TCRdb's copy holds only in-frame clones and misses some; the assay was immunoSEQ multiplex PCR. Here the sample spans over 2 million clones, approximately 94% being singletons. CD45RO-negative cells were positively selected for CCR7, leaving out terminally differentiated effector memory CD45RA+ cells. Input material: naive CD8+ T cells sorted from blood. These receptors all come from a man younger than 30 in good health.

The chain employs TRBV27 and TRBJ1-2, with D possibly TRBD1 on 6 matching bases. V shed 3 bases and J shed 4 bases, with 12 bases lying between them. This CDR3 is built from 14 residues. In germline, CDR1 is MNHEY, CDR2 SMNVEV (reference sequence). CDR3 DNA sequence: TGTGCCAGCAGTTTCCTACAGGGAGGCTATGGCTACACCTTC. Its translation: CASSFLQGGYGYTF.

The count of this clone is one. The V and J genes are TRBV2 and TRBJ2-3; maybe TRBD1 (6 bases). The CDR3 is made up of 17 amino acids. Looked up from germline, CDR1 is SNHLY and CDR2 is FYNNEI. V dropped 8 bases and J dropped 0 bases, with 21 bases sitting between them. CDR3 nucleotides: TGTGCCAGCTCTTGGGGGCCGGCCCGTACGAGCACAGATACGCAGTATTTT. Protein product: CASSWGPARTSTDTQYF.

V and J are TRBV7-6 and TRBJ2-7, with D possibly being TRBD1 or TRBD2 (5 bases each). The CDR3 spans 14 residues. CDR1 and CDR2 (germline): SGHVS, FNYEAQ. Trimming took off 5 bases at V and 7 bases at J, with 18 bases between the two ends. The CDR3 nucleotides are TGTGCCAGCAGCCCGACAGATTCTACGGGGGAGCAGTACTTC. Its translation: CASSPTDSTGEQYF.

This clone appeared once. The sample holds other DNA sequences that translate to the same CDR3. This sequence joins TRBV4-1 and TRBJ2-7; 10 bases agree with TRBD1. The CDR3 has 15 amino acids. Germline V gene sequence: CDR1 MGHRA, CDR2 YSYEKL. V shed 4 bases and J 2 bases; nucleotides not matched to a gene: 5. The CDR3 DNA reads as TGCGCCAGCAGCCCGTCCGGGACAGGGGCCTACGAGCAGTACTTC. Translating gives CASSPSGTGAYEQYF.